This T cell receptor (beta chain) was captured in a study of T cells expressing NK-cell markers (TCRdb year 2020). Regarding the study in general: TCR beta-chain repertoires were profiled in sorted CD3+CD56+NKG2C+, CD3+CD56+NKG2C- and CD3+CD56-NKG2C+ T-cell subsets from about 8 donors. Of the eight sequenced donors, seven were found to be HCMV-seropositive and one was found to be HCMV-seronegative. The study sequenced eight donors, all healthy volunteers chosen at random: three men and five women. Illumina HiSeq 2000/2500, MiSeq or NextSeq was used to sequence libraries as 2 x 150 bp reads. Study-wide findings and limitations: In six donors, the dominant CD3+CD56+NKG2C+ clonotypes ranked among the top 10 CD8+ clonotypes, making up 1.0-7.0% of CD8+ T cells. Those dominant clonotypes were again the most abundant among CD3+CD56-NKG2C+ cells in several donors, at roughly 25-60.1%. It remained unclear whether the expanded NKG2C-expressing T cell clones were specific for HCMV antigens.

Based on the germline V gene, the CDR1 and CDR2 sequences are SGHAT and FQNNGV. The cysteine opens and the phenylalanine closes a CDR3 of 15 amino acids. DNA was not recorded. Sequencer: Illumina HiSeq 2000. 5'RACE template switching, by which a universal primer site and unique molecular identifiers were added, was used to make TCR beta cDNA libraries. cDNA synthesis was primed from the TCR beta constant segment and was followed by two successive PCR amplification steps. The source study handled its data this way. MIGEC was used to demultiplex reads and group reads by UMI, and MiTCR was used to assemble and quantify clonotypes. To exclude erroneous sequences, any TCR cDNA sequence not supported by at least two reads was discarded. Downstream repertoire analysis used the tcR package, and clonotypes were matched across fractions by CDR3 nucleotide sequence plus V segment. VDJmatch was used to annotate antigen specificity against VDJdb, with one amino acid substitution allowed in CDR3. TCRdb reprocessed the reads and assigns one entry to each CDR3 protein sequence, leaving out DNA. These V and J calls rely on TCRdb rather than the paper's analysis. The sample's own table lists roughly 120,000 distinct CDR3 sequences. The ten largest clones capture less than 20% of the sample.

Remarks on this clonotype: Its antigen is still unknown.

HCMV-specific IgG was detected in serum with a commercial ELISA kit to determine HCMV serostatus. Peripheral blood mononuclear cells were isolated from blood by Ficoll density gradient centrifugation. The sequencing sample was made of blood T cells: a sorted CD56 or NKG2C T cell subset, CD4+ or CD8+ T cells, or bulk PBMC T cells (not recorded which). The chain employs TRBV11-2 and TRBJ2-2; the TCRdb D gene call, TRBD1, has no DNA to confirm it. This clonotype originated in a woman aged 18 to 75 in good health. The CDR3 protein sequence reads: CASSPVLGNTGELFF.